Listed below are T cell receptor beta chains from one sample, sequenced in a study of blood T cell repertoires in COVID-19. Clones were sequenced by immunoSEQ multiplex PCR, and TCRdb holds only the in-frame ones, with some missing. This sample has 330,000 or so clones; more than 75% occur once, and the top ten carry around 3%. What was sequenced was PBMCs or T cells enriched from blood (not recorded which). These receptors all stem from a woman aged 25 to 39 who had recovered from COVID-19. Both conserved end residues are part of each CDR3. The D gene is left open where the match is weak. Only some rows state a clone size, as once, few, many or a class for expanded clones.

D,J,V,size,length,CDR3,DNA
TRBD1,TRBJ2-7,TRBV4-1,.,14,CASSHRDSSYEQYF,TGCGCCAGCAGCCACCGGGACAGTTCCTACGAGCAGTACTTC
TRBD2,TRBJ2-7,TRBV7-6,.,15,CASSPLTSGTHEQYF,TGTGCCAGCAGCCCACTGACTAGCGGGACCCACGAGCAGTACTTC
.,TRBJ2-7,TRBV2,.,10,CASSRDRAYF,TGTGCCAGCAGTCGTGACAGAGCATACTTC
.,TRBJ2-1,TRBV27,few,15,CARYRAGPFGIEQFF,TGTGCCAGATACCGGGCAGGGCCCTTTGGAATTGAGCAGTTCTTC
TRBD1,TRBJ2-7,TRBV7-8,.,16,CASSSQAGDRSYEQYF,TGTGCCAGCAGCTCCCAGGCCGGGGACAGATCCTACGAGCAGTACTTC
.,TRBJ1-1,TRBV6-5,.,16,CASSYFVGQTNTEAFF,TGTGCCAGCAGTTATTTTGTAGGACAGACAAACACTGAAGCTTTCTTT
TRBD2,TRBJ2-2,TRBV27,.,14,CASSMGLAAGELFF,TGTGCCAGCAGTATGGGACTAGCCGCCGGGGAGCTGTTTTTT
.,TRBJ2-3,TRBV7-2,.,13,CASSARIADTQYF,TGTGCCAGCAGCGCGCGGATTGCAGATACGCAGTATTTT
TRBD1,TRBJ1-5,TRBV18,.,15,CASSPAGTGGQPQHF,TGTGCCAGCTCACCAGCCGGGACAGGAGGTCAGCCCCAGCATTTT
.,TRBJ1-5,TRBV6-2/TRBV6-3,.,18,CASSYSLGQKNSNQPQHF,TGTGCCAGCAGTTATTCCCTCGGACAGAAAAATAGCAATCAGCCCCAGCATTTT
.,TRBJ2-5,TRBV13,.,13,CASSYLGGETQYF,TGTGCCAGCAGCTATCTAGGAGGGGAGACCCAGTACTTC
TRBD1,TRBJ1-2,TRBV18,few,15,CASSPAGTGSSGYTF,TGTGCCAGCTCACCAGCCGGGACAGGGTCCTCTGGCTACACCTTC
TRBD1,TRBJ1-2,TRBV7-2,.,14,CASSFGQGVGGYTF,TGTGCCAGCAGCTTTGGGCAGGGGGTAGGCGGCTACACCTTC
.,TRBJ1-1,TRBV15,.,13,CATSTGNSLEAFF,TGTGCCACCAGCACGGGAAACAGTCTTGAAGCTTTCTTT
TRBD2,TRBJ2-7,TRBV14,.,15,CASSLVASGSYEQYF,TGTGCCAGCAGCCTGGTCGCTAGCGGCTCCTACGAGCAGTACTTC
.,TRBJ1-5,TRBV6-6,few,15,CASSQTAGEDQPQHF,TGTGCCAGCAGCCAAACGGCAGGGGAAGATCAGCCCCAGCATTTT
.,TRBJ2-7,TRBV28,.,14,CASTDDRYSYEQYF,TGTGCCAGCACCGACGACAGGTACTCCTACGAGCAGTACTTC
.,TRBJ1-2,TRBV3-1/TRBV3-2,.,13,CASSQDPTDGYTF,TGTGCCAGCAGCCAAGATCCGACAGACGGCTACACCTTC
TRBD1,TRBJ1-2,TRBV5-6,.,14,CASSPGTGLYGYTF,TGTGCCAGCAGCCCCGGGACAGGGCTCTATGGCTACACCTTC
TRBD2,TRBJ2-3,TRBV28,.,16,CASSLYERGEGDTQYF,TGTGCCAGCAGTCTCTACGAGCGGGGGGAAGGAGATACGCAGTATTTT
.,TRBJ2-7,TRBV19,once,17,CASSGPGYRVLLDEQYF,TGTGCCAGTAGTGGGCCTGGCTACAGGGTTCTCCTGGACGAGCAGTACTTC
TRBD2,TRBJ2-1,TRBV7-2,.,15,CASTPTSGSVNEQFF,TGTGCCAGCACTCCGACTAGCGGGAGTGTAAATGAGCAGTTCTTC
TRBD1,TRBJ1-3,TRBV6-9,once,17,CASLFPGQLHSGNTIYF,TGTGCCAGCCTCTTCCCGGGACAGCTTCACTCTGGAAACACCATATATTTT
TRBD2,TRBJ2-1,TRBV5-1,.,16,CASSVLTSGIYNEQFF,TGCGCCAGCAGCGTCTTGACTAGCGGTATCTACAATGAGCAGTTCTTC
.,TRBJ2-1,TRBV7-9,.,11,CASSSSDEQFF,TGTGCCAGCAGCTCCTCTGATGAGCAGTTCTTC
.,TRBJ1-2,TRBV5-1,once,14,CASSVQGASGGYTF,TGCGCCAGCAGCGTACAGGGTGCCAGCGGTGGCTACACCTTC
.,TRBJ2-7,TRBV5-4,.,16,CASSLRQGGLSYEQYF,TGTGCCAGCAGCCTCCGTCAAGGCGGTCTCTCCTACGAGCAGTACTTC
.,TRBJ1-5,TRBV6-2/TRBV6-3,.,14,CASSYGSAGQPQHF,TGTGCCAGCAGTTACGGGTCGGCGGGGCAGCCCCAGCATTTT
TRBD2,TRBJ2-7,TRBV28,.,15,CASSTGTSSSYEQYF,TGTGCCAGCAGTACAGGGACTAGCAGCTCCTACGAGCAGTACTTC
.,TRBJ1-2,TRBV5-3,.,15,CARSPGTTANYGYTF,TGTGCCAGAAGCCCCGGGACAACAGCTAACTATGGCTACACCTTC
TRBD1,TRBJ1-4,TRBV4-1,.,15,CASSQETGQGKKLFF,TGCGCCAGCAGCCAGGAAACGGGACAGGGAAAAAAACTGTTTTTT
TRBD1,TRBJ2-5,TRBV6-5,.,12,CASEGQQETQYF,TGTGCCAGCGAGGGACAGCAAGAGACCCAGTACTTC
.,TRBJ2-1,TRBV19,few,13,CASSMADYNEQFF,TGTGCCAGTAGTATGGCAGACTACAATGAGCAGTTCTTC
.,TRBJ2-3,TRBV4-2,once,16,CASSQGVQRYTDTQYF,TGTGCCAGCAGCCAAGGGGTCCAGCGGTACACAGATACGCAGTATTTT
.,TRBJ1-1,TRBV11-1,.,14,CASSLAGGDTEAFF,TGTGCCAGCAGCTTAGCGGGGGGGGACACTGAAGCTTTCTTT
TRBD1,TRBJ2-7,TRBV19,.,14,CASRDRASSYEQYF,TGTGCCAGCAGAGACAGGGCTAGCTCCTACGAGCAGTACTTC
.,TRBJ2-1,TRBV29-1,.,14,CSVSGSSSYNEQFF,TGCAGCGTTAGCGGTTCCAGCTCCTACAATGAGCAGTTCTTC
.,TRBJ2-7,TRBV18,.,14,CASSPSGGPYEQYF,TGTGCCAGCTCACCCTCGGGGGGCCCCTACGAGCAGTACTTC
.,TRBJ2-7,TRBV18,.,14,CASSPNGQSYEQYF,TGTGCCAGCTCACCCAATGGACAGTCCTACGAGCAGTACTTC
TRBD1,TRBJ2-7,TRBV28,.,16,CASSLLWGQGTYEQYF,TGTGCCAGCAGTTTATTGTGGGGACAGGGGACCTACGAGCAGTACTTC
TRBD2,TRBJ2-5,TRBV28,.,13,CASHERGRETQYF,TGTGCCTCCCACGAGCGGGGAAGAGAGACCCAGTACTTC
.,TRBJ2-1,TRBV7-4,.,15,CASSLVLLAYNEQFF,TGTGCCAGCAGCTTAGTACTACTGGCCTACAATGAGCAGTTCTTC
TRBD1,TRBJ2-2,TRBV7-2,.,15,CASSSGQGGTGELFF,TGTGCCAGCAGCTCGGGACAGGGGGGCACCGGGGAGCTGTTTTTT
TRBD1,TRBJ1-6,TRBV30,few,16,CAWGTGESSYNSPLHF,TGTGCCTGGGGGACAGGGGAAAGCTCCTATAATTCACCCCTCCACTTT
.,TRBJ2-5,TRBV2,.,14,CASSGETHQETQYF,TGTGCCAGCAGTGGGGAGACTCACCAAGAGACCCAGTACTTC
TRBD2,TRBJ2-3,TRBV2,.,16,CASSGGLAGPTDTQYF,TGTGCCAGCAGTGGAGGGCTAGCGGGGCCCACAGATACGCAGTATTTT
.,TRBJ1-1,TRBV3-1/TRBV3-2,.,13,CASSQAGSPKAFF,TGTGCCAGCAGCCAAGCGGGATCTCCCAAAGCTTTCTTT
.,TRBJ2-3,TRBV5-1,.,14,CASSPGEHTDTQYF,TGCGCCAGCAGCCCAGGGGAGCATACAGATACGCAGTATTTT
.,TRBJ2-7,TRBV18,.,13,CASSPPSLPRQYF,TGTGCCAGCTCACCACCGTCCCTCCCGCGGCAGTACTTC
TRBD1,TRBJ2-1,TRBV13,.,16,CASSSGRGTGHNEQFF,TGTGCCAGCAGCTCAGGCCGCGGGACAGGGCACAATGAGCAGTTCTTC